This TCR beta chain is from a study of blood T cells in healthy people across ages. Whole-study findings and limits: Naive CD4+ cell counts and diversity both ran higher in long-lived than in aged donors.

Using a J-beta primer mix together with a sample-barcoded 5' primer, a second PCR was run for about 6 to 12 cycles. The template-switch adaptor, which had 12 random nucleotides, put a tag on each cDNA molecule. TCRdb recomputed calls from the 5' RACE reads with MiXCR, one row per CDR3 protein. The top ten hold over 10% of the sample, which has about 1.1 million distinct CDR3 sequences, around two fifths seen once. No fewer than 6 million PBMCs went into each sample. This clonotype occurred a few times. Its antigen is unknown. The CDR3 consists of 16 residues. Losses at the gene ends were 4 bases for V and 2 bases for J; bases not matched to a gene: 9. The germline CDR1 and CDR2 sequences are SEHNR and FQNEAQ (reference sequence).

Sample: blood. The J gene is TRBJ2-3, the V gene TRBV7-9; 7 nucleotides align to TRBD1. The receptor was isolated from a man between 18 and 29 years old in good health. CDR3 amino acids: CASSSPRDSYTDTQYF. CDR3 sequence (DNA): TGTGCCAGCAGCTCTCCCCGGGACAGCTACACAGATACGCAGTATTTT.